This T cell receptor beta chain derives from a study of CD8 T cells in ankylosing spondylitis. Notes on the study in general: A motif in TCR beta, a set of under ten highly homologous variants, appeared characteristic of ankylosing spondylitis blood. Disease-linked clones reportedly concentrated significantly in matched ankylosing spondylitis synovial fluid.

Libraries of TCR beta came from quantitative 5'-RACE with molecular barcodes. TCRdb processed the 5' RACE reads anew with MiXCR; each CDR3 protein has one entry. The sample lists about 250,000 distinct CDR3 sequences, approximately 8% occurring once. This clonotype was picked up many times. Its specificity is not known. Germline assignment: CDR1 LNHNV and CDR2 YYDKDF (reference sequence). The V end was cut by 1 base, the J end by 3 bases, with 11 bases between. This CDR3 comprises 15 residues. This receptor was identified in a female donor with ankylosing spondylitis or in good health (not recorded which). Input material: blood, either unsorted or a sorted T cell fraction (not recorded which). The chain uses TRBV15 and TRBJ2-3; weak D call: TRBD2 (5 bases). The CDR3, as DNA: TGTGCCACCAGCAGAGGACCTGACTATACAGATACGCAGTATTTT. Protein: CATSRGPDYTDTQYF.